The 8 T cell receptor beta chains in this list originate from one sample, sequenced in a study of cytomegalovirus exposure and HLA in healthy donors. The PCR used 60 Vbeta and 13 Jbeta primers. Sequenced by immunoSEQ multiplex PCR; TCRdb stores in-frame clones only, minus some. Here the sample spans about 65,000 clones, 62% being singletons. Sequenced sample: PBMCs. Receptors were obtained from a man aged 25-45 years in good health and CMV-seronegative.

The chain uses TRBV6-5 and TRBJ1-4; the match to TRBD1 covers 9 bases. After removal of 2 bases from V and 8 bases from J, the junction contained 9 bases not matched to a gene. The germline gives CDR1 MNHEY, CDR2 SVGAGI. The CDR3 has 16 amino acids. CDR3 protein: CASSYTPGQGWEKLFF. DNA of the CDR3: TGTGCCAGCAGTTACACCCCGGGACAGGGCTGGGAAAAACTGTTTTTT.

The chain has TRBV2 and TRBJ1-1, with TRBD1 matching over 7 bases. Losses at the gene ends were 6 bases for V and 0 bases for J; bases not matched to a gene: 7. Germline CDR1 is SNHLY and CDR2 is FYNNEI. The CDR3 spans 15 residues. The CDR3 loop reads CASRPPGQMNTEAFF. CDR3 in DNA: TGTGCCAGCAGGCCCCCGGGACAGATGAACACTGAAGCTTTCTTT.

This sequence joins TRBV6-6 and TRBJ1-6; D possibly corresponds to TRBD1 (6 bases). Trimming stripped 5 bases from V and 9 bases from J, with 14 bases between. Per germline, CDR1 MNHNY and CDR2 SVGAGI (reference sequence). The CDR3 has 14 residues. The CDR3 region is CASSMDREGSPLHF. The DNA of the CDR3 is TGTGCCAGCAGTATGGACAGAGAAGGTTCACCCCTCCACTTT.

The chain carries TRBV5-5 and TRBJ1-2, with TRBD1 matching 8 bases. V gave up 4 bases and J gave up 2 bases; unmatched junction bases: 4. From germline, CDR1 is SGHKS and CDR2 YYEKEE (reference sequence). The length of the CDR3 is 14 residues. CDR3 sequence reads: CASSPTGANYGYTF. For the CDR3, the DNA is TGTGCCAGCAGCCCGACAGGGGCCAACTATGGCTACACCTTC.

The chain has TRBV5-4 and TRBJ1-1; 9 positions agree with TRBD1. Trimming at V came to 3 bases and at J to 3 bases, leaving 3 bases not matched to a gene. There are 14 residues in the CDR3. CDR1 and CDR2 (germline): SGHNT, YYREEE (reference sequence). The CDR3 coding sequence is TGTGCCAGCAGCTCCGGGACAGGGTACACTGAAGCTTTCTTT. Protein sequence: CASSSGTGYTEAFF.

The gene calls are TRBV29-1 and TRBJ2-7; D call uncertain. The V end lost 5 bases, the J end lost 3 bases, and 20 bases lay between the germline ends. The germline gives CDR1 SQVTM, CDR2 ANQGSEA. The CDR3 runs to 15 residues. The CDR3 DNA reads TGCAGCGTTACATCCCCCGGCAGACAACTCTACGAGCAGTACTTC. Translating gives CSVTSPGRQLYEQYF.

The rearrangement links TRBV6-1 to TRBJ2-5; TRBD1 might be the D (5 bases). Looked up from germline, CDR1 is MNHNS and CDR2 is SASEGT. V was trimmed by 5 bases and J by 6 bases, leaving 10 bases between them. The CDR3 length is 12 residues. DNA of the CDR3: TGTGCCAGCAGTCCCGACAGTAAGACCCAGTACTTC. Its translation: CASSPDSKTQYF.

The J gene is TRBJ2-7, the V gene TRBV7-9; perhaps TRBD1 as D (6 bases). The germline V and J ends were trimmed by 4 bases and 2 bases, with 21 bases remaining between them. The CDR3 spans 17 residues. CDR1 and CDR2 from the germline V gene are SEHNR and FQNEAQ (reference sequence). The CDR3 sequence: CASSSEHTRGAAYEQYF. Written as DNA, the CDR3 is TGTGCCAGCAGCTCAGAACACACCAGGGGCGCTGCCTACGAGCAGTACTTC. Looking up the rest from reference TRBV7-9 and TRBJ2-7 gives the full variable domain: DTGVSQNPRHKITKRGQNVTFRCDPISEHNRLYWYRQTLGQGPEFLTYFQNEAQLEKSRLLSDRFSAERPKGSFSTLEIQRTEQGDSAMYLCASSSEHTRGAAYEQYFGPGTRLTVT.